The following is a TCR beta chain sequence with its context. The antigen is undetermined. The sample originates from a study of shared clonotypes between healthy human individuals. Findings and caveats of the study: Rarefaction indicated that sorted-subset sequencing remained incomplete although depth was large. Around 5% of naive CD4 clonotypes were common to a handful of donors.

CDR1 MGHDK and CDR2 SYGVNS come from the germline V gene. The CDR3 is made up of 11 amino acids. V was clipped by 4 bases and J by 7 bases, with 4 bases between them. As handled by the study authors: Without quality scores, immunoSEQ junctional reads could not be filtered like full-length reads. Profiling relied on immunoSEQ multiplex PCR, and the TCRdb table lists in-frame clones only, not all of them. Clone size and V and J calls were adopted from that table, with D and trimming inferred from the DNA. Here the sample spans approximately 1.5 million clones, around 98.5% being singletons. The TCR comes from a man aged 25-40 years in good health. V usage is TRBV25-1 and J usage is TRBJ2-2; the D is unclear. The sequenced material came from naive CD4+ T cells sorted from blood. Documented subset: CD45RA+ positively selected. This chain's CDR3 is CASSALGELFF. The CDR3 bases are TGTGCCAGCAGTGCCCTCGGGGAGCTGTTTTTT.